The 20 T cell receptor beta chains given below trace back to one sample, sequenced in a study of control samples from healthy donors and cancer patients. Data came from immunoSEQ multiplex PCR; TCRdb stores just in-frame clones and leaves some out. The sample includes about 20,000 clones, approximately 90% of them seen just once. The sample comprised PBMCs. The receptors come from a woman aged 60 to 75 with head and neck cancer.

V and J are TRBV27 and TRBJ1-4, with 10 positions matching TRBD1. Trimming at V came to 5 bases and at J to 8 bases, leaving 14 bases not matched to a gene. Germline-derived CDR1 and CDR2 are MNHEY and SMNVEV (reference sequence). The CDR3 loop spans 17 amino acids. The CDR3 loop is CASSPIGGQGFGEKLFF. The CDR3 bases are TGTGCCAGCAGTCCGATTGGGGGACAGGGGTTCGGCGAAAAACTGTTTTTT.

The chain uses TRBV18 and TRBJ2-2; D is perhaps TRBD1 (6 bases). V gave up 8 bases and J gave up 2 bases, with 18 bases separating them. CDR3 length: 16 amino acids. Germline CDR1 is KGHSH and CDR2 is LQKENI. CDR3 region: CASLPPGTRNTGELFF. DNA of the CDR3: TGTGCCAGCCTGCCACCGGGGACAAGAAACACCGGGGAGCTGTTTTTT.

This sequence joins TRBV25-1 and TRBJ2-7; TRBD1 agrees at 10 bases. The CDR3 consists of 15 residues. J lost 3 bases, V lost 3 bases, and 5 bases had no gene match. In germline, CDR1 is MGHDK, CDR2 SYGVNS. The CDR3 DNA reads as TGTGCCAGCAGTGACCGGGACAGGGGCGTCTACGAGCAGTACTTC. Protein: CASSDRDRGVYEQYF.

The rearrangement uses TRBV7-3 and TRBJ2-7, with D unclear. The germline V gene encodes CDR1 SGHTA and CDR2 FQGTGA. The CDR3 spans 13 residues. The V end lost 4 bases, the J end lost 3 bases, and 10 bases lay between the germline ends. The CDR3 DNA reads TGTGCCAGCAGCTGGGTGGAAGGCTACGAGCAGTACTTC. Encoded protein: CASSWVEGYEQYF.

The V and J genes are TRBV2 and TRBJ2-5, with unresolved D. The length of the CDR3 is 13 residues. V lost 11 bases and J lost 2, with 15 bases in between. CDR1 SNHLY and CDR2 FYNNEI come from the germline V gene. The CDR3: CAGTLREQETQYF. The CDR3 region has the DNA TGTGCCGGTACACTACGAGAACAAGAGACCCAGTACTTC.

V gene TRBV7-9 combines with J gene TRBJ1-3; no reliable D call. This CDR3 region has 15 residues. Germline assignment: CDR1 SEHNR and CDR2 FQNEAQ (reference sequence). Trimming shortened V by 3 bases and J by 0 bases, and 9 bases separated the two germline ends. CDR3 in DNA: TGTGCCAGCAGCTTGGACGGGAGCTCTGGAAACACCATATATTTT. Translation gives CASSLDGSSGNTIYF. Drawing the rest from reference TRBV7-9 and TRBJ1-3, the complete variable domain is DTGVSQNPRHKITKRGQNVTFRCDPISEHNRLYWYRQTLGQGPEFLTYFQNEAQLEKSRLLSDRFSAERPKGSFSTLEIQRTEQGDSAMYLCASSLDGSSGNTIYFGEGSWLTVV.

The chain has TRBV5-1 and TRBJ2-2; 13 positions agree with TRBD2. After removal of 2 bases from V and 5 bases from J, the junction contained 3 bases not matched to a gene. This CDR3 contains 16 residues. The germline CDR1 and CDR2 sequences are SGHRS and YFSETQ. The CDR3: CASSFRTSGSTGELFF. The CDR3 DNA sequence: TGCGCCAGCAGCTTCCGGACTAGCGGGAGTACCGGGGAGCTGTTTTTT.

J is TRBJ2-7 and V is TRBV15; 9 positions agree with TRBD1. There are 14 residues in the CDR3. Germline lookup yields CDR1 LNHNV and CDR2 YYDKDF (reference sequence). Unmatched junction bases numbered 4, after V lost 5 bases and J lost 2 bases. The CDR3 DNA sequence: TGTGCCACCAGCGAGGGACAGGGACCCTACGAGCAGTACTTC. This translates into CATSEGQGPYEQYF.

The genes are TRBV7-3 and TRBJ2-1; 12 positions match TRBD2. The trim removed 5 bases at V and 4 bases at J, leaving 9 bases unmatched. CDR1 and CDR2 (germline): SGHTA, FQGTGA. CDR3 length: 17 residues. The CDR3 reads CASSHALAGGPYNEQFF. CDR3 DNA: TGTGCCAGCAGCCATGCCCTAGCGGGAGGGCCGTACAATGAGCAGTTCTTC. Full variable domain (outside the CDR3, taken from reference TRBV7-3 and TRBJ2-1): GAGVSQTPSNKVTEKGKYVELRCDPISGHTALYWYRQSLGQGPEFLIYFQGTGAADDSGLPNDRFFAVRPEGSVSTLKIQRTERGDSAVYLCASSHALAGGPYNEQFFGPGTRLTVL.

The CDR3 region is CASSFTSTSTDTQYF. CDR3 bases: TGTGCCAGCAGCTTCACATCTACTAGCACAGATACGCAGTATTTT. The rearrangement joins TRBV7-3 to TRBJ2-3; no clear D gene. The CDR3 loop spans 15 amino acids. Germline V gene sequence: CDR1 SGHTA, CDR2 FQGTGA. The V end lost 3 bases, the J end lost 0 bases, and 10 bases lay between the germline ends.

The V call is TRBV19, the J call TRBJ2-3; no reliable D call. This CDR3 spans 15 amino acids. Germline V CDR1 and CDR2: LNHDA, SQIVND (reference sequence). The ends were cut back, 1 base at V and 3 bases at J, with 11 bases in the middle. CDR3 in DNA: TGTGCCAGTAGTATAGCGGGTAGGTGGACAGATACGCAGTATTTT. Residues: CASSIAGRWTDTQYF.

The chain employs TRBV3-1 (or the pseudogene TRBV3-2) and TRBJ2-3, with 9 bases aligning to TRBD1. The ends lost 1 base at V and 8 bases at J; junction bases unmatched: 4. Germline V CDR1 and CDR2: LGHDT, YNNKEL (reference sequence). This CDR3 spans 14 amino acids. The CDR3 DNA follows: TGTGCCAGCAGCCAAGGGGGGACAGGGAGTACGCAGTATTTT. Translating gives CASSQGGTGSTQYF.

The chain joins TRBV21-1 to TRBJ1-6. TRBV21-1 is a documented pseudogene. The CDR3 consists of 15 residues. The CDR3 region has the DNA TGTGCCAGCAGCCCTCGGGACCTACGCGGCTCACCCCTCCACTTT. It yields the protein CASSPRDLRGSPLHF.

The rearrangement joins TRBV27 to TRBJ2-5; D is undetermined. The CDR3 is 13 amino acids. V was clipped by 4 bases and J by 3 bases, with 9 bases between them. CDR1 and CDR2 from the germline V gene are MNHEY and SMNVEV (reference sequence). DNA for the CDR3: TGTGCCAGCAGTTCCAGTCGGAAAGAGACCCAGTACTTC. This translates into CASSSSRKETQYF.

The chain combines TRBV5-4 with TRBJ2-1, with 10 positions matching TRBD2. In germline, CDR1 is SGHNT, CDR2 YYREEE (reference sequence). J was trimmed by 7 bases and V by 3 bases; bases with no gene match: 10. The CDR3 runs 16 residues. The CDR3 protein is CASSSPPSGSGNEQFF. The CDR3 DNA reads TGTGCCAGCAGCTCCCCCCCTAGCGGGAGCGGGAATGAGCAGTTCTTC.

About this clone itself: A junction end diverges from the germline sequence, so it may reflect a read error. The rearrangement uses TRBV2 and TRBJ2-5; tentatively, D is TRBD1 (5 bases). This CDR3 has 12 residues. Per germline, CDR1 SNHLY and CDR2 FYNNEI. The CDR3 protein is CASSEGSQGRNF. The CDR3, as DNA: TGTGCCAGCAGTGAGGGGTCGCAGGGCCGCAACTTC.

The gene calls are TRBV10-1 and TRBJ2-1, with D perhaps matching TRBD1 or TRBD2 (5 bases each). Germline CDR1 is WNHNN and CDR2 is SYGVQD (reference sequence). CDR3 length: 14 amino acids. V shed 7 bases and J shed 6 bases, with 16 bases lying between them. The chain's CDR3 is CASKKGSRRNEQFF. For the CDR3, the DNA is TGCGCCAGCAAAAAGGGGAGCAGGCGCAATGAGCAGTTCTTC.

The V call is TRBV2, the J call TRBJ1-3; maybe TRBD1 (6 bases). V was trimmed by 7 bases and J by 0 bases, leaving 16 bases between them. CDR3 length equals 16 residues. Germline V CDR1 and CDR2: SNHLY, FYNNEI. This CDR3 is CASTLPGGGSGNTIYF. The CDR3 region has the DNA TGTGCCAGCACCCTCCCAGGAGGGGGCTCTGGAAACACCATATATTTT.

V gene TRBV28 combines with J gene TRBJ2-7; possibly TRBD2 for D (6 bases). CDR3 size: 15 residues. The V and J ends lost 7 bases and 2 bases respectively, with 18 bases between them. Germline-derived CDR1 and CDR2 are MDHEN and SYDVKM. The CDR3 region is CASKKEGGVTYEQYF. The CDR3 DNA reads TGTGCCAGCAAAAAGGAGGGAGGTGTAACCTACGAGCAGTACTTC.

This chain joins TRBV7-2 and TRBJ1-1, with 7 bases that match TRBD1. With 1 base clipped from V and 3 bases from J, the junction kept 8 bases outside the gene matches. Per germline, CDR1 SGHTA and CDR2 FQGNSA. The CDR3 is made up of 16 amino acids. The CDR3 DNA is TGTGCCAGCAGCTTAGATCTGGGACAGATCTACACTGAAGCTTTCTTT. Translation: CASSLDLGQIYTEAFF.